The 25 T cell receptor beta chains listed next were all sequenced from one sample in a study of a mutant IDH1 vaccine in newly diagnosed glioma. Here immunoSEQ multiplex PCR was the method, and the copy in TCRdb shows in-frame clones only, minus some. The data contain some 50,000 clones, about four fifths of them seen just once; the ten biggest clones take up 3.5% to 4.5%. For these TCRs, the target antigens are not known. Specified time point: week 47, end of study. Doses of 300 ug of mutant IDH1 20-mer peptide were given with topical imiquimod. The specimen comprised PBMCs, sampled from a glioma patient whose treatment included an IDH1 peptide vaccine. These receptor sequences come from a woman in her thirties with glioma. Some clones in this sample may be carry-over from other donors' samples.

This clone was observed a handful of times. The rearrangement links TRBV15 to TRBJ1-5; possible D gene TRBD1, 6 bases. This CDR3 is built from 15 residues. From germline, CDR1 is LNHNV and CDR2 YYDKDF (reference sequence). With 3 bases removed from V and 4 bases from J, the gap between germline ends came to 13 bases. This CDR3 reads CATSSPGGPNQPQHF. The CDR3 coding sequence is TGTGCCACCAGCAGTCCTGGGGGGCCTAATCAGCCCCAGCATTTT.

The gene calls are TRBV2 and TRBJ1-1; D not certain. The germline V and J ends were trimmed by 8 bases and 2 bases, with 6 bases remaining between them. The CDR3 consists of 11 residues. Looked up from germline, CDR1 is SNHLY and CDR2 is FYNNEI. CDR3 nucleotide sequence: TGTGCCAGCGGTAAAAACACTGAAGCTTTCTTT. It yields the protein CASGKNTEAFF.

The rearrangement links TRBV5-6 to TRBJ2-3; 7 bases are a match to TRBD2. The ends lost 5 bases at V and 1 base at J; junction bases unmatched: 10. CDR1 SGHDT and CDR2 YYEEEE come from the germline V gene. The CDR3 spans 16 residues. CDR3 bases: TGTGCCAGCAGTCTCCAGGGAGGGCCTGGCACAGATACGCAGTATTTT. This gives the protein CASSLQGGPGTDTQYF. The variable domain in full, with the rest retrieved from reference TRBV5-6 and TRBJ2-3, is DAGVTQSPTHLIKTRGQQVTLRCSPKSGHDTVSWYQQALGQGPQFIFQYYEEEERQRGNFPDRFSGHQFPNYSSELNVNALLLGDSALYLCASSLQGGPGTDTQYFGPGTRLTVL.

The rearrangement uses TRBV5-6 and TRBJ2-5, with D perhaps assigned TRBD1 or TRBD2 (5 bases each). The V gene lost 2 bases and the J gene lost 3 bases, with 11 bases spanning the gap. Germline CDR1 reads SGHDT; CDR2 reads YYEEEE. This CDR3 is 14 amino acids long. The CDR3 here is CASSFSGLKETQYF. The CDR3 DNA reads TGTGCCAGCAGCTTTTCGGGGCTTAAAGAGACCCAGTACTTC.

The CDR3 region has the DNA TGTGCCAGCAGTCCTAGGTGGGATGGCAATCAGCCCCAGCATTTT. Amino acids: CASSPRWDGNQPQHF. V is TRBV27 and J is TRBJ1-5, with unresolved D. This CDR3 spans 15 amino acids. V was trimmed by 5 bases and J by 2 bases, leaving 13 bases between them. Per germline, CDR1 MNHEY and CDR2 SMNVEV (reference sequence).

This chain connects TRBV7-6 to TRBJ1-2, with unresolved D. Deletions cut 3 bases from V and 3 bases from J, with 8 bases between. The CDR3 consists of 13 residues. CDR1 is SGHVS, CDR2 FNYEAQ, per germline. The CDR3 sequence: CASSFPADYGYTF. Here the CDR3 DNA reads TGTGCCAGCAGCTTCCCGGCGGACTATGGCTACACCTTC.

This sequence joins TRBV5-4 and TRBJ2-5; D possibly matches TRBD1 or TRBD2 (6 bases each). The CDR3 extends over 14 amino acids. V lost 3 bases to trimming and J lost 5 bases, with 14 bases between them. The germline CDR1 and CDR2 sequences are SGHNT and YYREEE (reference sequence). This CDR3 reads CASSWGASRETQYF. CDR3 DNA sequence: TGTGCCAGCAGCTGGGGGGCTAGCAGGGAGACCCAGTACTTC.

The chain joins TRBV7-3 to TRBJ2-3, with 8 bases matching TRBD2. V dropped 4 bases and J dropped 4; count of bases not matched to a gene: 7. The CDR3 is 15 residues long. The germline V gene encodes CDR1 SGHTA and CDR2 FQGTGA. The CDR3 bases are TGTGCCAGCAGCTCCCGGGGTAGCGGGGCAGATACGCAGTATTTT. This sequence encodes CASSSRGSGADTQYF.

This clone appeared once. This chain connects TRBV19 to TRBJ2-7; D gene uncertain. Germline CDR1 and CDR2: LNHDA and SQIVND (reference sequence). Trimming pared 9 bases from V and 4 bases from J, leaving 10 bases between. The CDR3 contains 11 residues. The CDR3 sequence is CASSYAYEQYF. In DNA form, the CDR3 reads TGTGCCAGCAGCTACGCGTACGAGCAGTACTTC.

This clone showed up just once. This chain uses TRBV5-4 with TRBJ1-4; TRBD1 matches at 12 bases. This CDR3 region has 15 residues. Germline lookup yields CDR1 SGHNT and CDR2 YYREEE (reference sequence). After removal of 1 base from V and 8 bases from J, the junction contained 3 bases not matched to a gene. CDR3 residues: CASSLSGTGGEKLFF. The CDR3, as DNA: TGTGCCAGCAGCTTGTCCGGGACAGGGGGCGAAAAACTGTTTTTT. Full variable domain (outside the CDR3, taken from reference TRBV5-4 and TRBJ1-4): ETGVTQSPTHLIKTRGQQVTLRCSSQSGHNTVSWYQQALGQGPQFIFQYYREEENGRGNFPPRFSGLQFPNYSSELNVNALELDDSALYLCASSLSGTGGEKLFFGSGTQLSVL.

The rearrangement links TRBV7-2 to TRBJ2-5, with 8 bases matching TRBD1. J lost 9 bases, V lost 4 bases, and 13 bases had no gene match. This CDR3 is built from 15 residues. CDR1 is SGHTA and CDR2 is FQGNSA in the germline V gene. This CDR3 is CASSYDRGPVRAQYF. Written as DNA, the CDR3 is TGTGCCAGCAGCTATGACAGGGGCCCAGTGCGGGCCCAGTACTTC.

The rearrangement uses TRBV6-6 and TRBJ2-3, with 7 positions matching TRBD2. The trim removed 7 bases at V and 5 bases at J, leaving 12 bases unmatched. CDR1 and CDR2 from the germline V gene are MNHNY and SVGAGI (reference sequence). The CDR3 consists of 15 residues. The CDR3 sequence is CASTLTAGTGDTQYF. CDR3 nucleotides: TGTGCCAGCACCCTTACAGCGGGAACAGGAGATACGCAGTATTTT.

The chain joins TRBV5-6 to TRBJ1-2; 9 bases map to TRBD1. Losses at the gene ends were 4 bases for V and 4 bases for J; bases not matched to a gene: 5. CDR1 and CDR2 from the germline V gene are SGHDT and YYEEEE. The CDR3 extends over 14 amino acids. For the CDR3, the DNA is TGTGCCAGCAGCGATACAGGGGGCGTCTATGGCTACACCTTC. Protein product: CASSDTGGVYGYTF.

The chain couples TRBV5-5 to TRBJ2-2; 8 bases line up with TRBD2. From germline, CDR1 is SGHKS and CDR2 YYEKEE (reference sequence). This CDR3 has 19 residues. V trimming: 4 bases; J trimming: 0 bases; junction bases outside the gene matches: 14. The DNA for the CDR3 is TGTGCCAGCAGCCAAACCCGGACTAGCCTTCCATCGAACACCGGGGAGCTGTTTTTT. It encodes CASSQTRTSLPSNTGELFF. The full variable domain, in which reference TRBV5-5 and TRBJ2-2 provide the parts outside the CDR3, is DAGVTQSPTHLIKTRGQQVTLRCSPISGHKSVSWYQQVLGQGPQFIFQYYEKEERGRGNFPDRFSARQFPNYSSELNVNALLLGDSALYLCASSQTRTSLPSNTGELFFGEGSRLTVL.

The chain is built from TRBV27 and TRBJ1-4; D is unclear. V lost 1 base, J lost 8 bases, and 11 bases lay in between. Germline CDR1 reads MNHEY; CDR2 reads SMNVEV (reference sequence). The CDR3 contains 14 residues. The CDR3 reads CASSLFPIGEKLFF. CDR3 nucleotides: TGTGCCAGCAGTTTATTCCCCATTGGGGAAAAACTGTTTTTT.

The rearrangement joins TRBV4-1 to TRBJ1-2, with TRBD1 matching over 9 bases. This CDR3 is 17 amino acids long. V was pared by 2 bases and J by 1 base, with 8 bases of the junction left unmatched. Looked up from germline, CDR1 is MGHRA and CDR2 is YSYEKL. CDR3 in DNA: TGCGCCAGCAGCCAATCTGGGACAGGGACCATTAACTATGGCTACACCTTC. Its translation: CASSQSGTGTINYGYTF.

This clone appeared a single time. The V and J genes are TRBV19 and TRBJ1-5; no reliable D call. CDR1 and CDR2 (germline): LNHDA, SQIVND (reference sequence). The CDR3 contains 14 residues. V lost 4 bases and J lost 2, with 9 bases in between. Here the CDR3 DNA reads TGTGCCAGTAGTACTGGGGAAGGCAATCAGCCCCAGCATTTT. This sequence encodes CASSTGEGNQPQHF.

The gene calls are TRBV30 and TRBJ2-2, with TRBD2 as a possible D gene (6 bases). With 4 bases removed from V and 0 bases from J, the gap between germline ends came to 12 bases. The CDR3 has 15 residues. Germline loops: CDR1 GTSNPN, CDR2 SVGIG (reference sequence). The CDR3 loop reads CAWTAGLSNTGELFF. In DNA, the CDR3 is TGTGCCTGGACCGCGGGACTCTCGAACACCGGGGAGCTGTTTTTT.

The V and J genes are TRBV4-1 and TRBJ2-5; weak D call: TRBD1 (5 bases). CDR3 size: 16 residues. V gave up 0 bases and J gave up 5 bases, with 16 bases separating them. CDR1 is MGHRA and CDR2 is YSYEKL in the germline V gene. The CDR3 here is CASSQDEWGRAETQYF. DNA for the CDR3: TGCGCCAGCAGCCAAGATGAATGGGGCAGGGCGGAGACCCAGTACTTC.

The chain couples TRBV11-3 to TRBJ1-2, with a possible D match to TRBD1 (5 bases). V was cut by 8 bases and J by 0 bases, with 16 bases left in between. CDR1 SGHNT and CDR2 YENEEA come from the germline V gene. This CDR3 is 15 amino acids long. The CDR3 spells CASSPAGATNYGYTF. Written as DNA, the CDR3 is TGTGCCAGCTCCCCGGCCGGGGCAACTAACTATGGCTACACCTTC.

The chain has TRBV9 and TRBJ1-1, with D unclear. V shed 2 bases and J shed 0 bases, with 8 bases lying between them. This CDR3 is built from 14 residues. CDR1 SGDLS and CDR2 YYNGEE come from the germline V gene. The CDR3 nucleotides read TGTGCCAGCAGCGTCGGAACGATGAACACTGAAGCTTTCTTT. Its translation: CASSVGTMNTEAFF.

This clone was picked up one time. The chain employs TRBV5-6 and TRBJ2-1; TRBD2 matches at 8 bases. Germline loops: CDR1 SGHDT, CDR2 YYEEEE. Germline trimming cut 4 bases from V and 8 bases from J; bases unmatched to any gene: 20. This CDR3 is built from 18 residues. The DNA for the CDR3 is TGTGCCAGCAGCCCCGCGATTGTACTAGCGGAGGGGGGCGATGAGCAGTTCTTC. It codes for CASSPAIVLAEGGDEQFF. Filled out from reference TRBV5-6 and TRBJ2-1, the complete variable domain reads DAGVTQSPTHLIKTRGQQVTLRCSPKSGHDTVSWYQQALGQGPQFIFQYYEEEERQRGNFPDRFSGHQFPNYSSELNVNALLLGDSALYLCASSPAIVLAEGGDEQFFGPGTRLTVL.

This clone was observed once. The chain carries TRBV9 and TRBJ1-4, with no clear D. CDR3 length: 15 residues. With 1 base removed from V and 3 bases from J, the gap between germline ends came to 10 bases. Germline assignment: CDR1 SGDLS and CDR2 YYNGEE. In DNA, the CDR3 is TGTGCCAGCAGCGTAAGCACGGGCTCTAATGAAAAACTGTTTTTT. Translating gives CASSVSTGSNEKLFF.

CDR3 protein: CAIQGGGTEAFF. In DNA form, the CDR3 reads TGTGCCATACAGGGAGGAGGGACTGAAGCTTTCTTT. The V and J genes are TRBV10-3 and TRBJ1-1; the D gene is possibly TRBD1 (6 bases). This CDR3 region has 12 residues. The V gene's germline CDR1 is ENHRY and CDR2 SYGVKD. Trimming took 9 bases from V and 5 from J, leaving 13 bases between them.

The CDR3 spells CASSSSRGGTDTQYF. Written as DNA, the CDR3 is TGTGCCAGCAGCTCCTCTAGGGGGGGCACAGATACGCAGTATTTT. The chain employs TRBV7-9 and TRBJ2-3; the D gene could be TRBD1 or TRBD2 (6 bases each). The CDR3 has 15 amino acids. The germline V gene has CDR1 SEHNR and CDR2 FQNEAQ (reference sequence). V lost 4 bases, J lost 1 base, and 12 bases lay in between.